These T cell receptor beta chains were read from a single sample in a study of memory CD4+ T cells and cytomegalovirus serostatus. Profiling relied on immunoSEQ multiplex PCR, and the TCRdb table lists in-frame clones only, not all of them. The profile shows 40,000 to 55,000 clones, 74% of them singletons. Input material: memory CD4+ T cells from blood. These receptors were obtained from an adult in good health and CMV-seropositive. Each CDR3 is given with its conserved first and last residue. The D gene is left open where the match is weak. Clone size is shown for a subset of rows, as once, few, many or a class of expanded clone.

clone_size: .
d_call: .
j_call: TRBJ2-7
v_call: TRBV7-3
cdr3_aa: CASSFSGTAYEQYF
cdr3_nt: TGTGCCAGCAGCTTCTCAGGGACTGCCTACGAGCAGTACTTC

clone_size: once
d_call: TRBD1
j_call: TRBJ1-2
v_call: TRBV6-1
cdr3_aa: CASSEFGGQGGGYTF
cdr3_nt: TGTGCCAGCAGTGAATTTGGGGGACAGGGAGGTGGCTACACCTTC

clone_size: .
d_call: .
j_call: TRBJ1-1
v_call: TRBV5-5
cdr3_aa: CASSPDSNTEAFF
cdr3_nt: TGTGCCAGCAGCCCGGACTCTAACACTGAAGCTTTCTTT

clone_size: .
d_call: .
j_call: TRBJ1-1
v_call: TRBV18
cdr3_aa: CASSPIPSQGTEAFF
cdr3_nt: TGTGCCAGCTCACCTATCCCTTCCCAGGGCACTGAAGCTTTCTTT

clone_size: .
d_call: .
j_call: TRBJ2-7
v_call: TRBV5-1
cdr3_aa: CASTLDSSSYEQYF
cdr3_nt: TGCGCCAGCACGCTGGACAGTTCCTCCTACGAGCAGTACTTC

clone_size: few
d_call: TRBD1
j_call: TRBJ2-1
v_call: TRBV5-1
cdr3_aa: CASSKGTGGGNEQFF
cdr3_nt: TGCGCCAGCAGCAAAGGGACAGGAGGGGGCAATGAGCAGTTCTTC

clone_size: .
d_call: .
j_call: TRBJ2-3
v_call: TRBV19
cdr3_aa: CASSIGSSSTDTQYF
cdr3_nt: TGTGCCAGTAGTATTGGCTCCTCTAGCACAGATACGCAGTATTTT

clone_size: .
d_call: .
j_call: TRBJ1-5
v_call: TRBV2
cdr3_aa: CASSDSRSYQPQHF
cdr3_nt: TGTGCCAGCAGTGACTCCAGGTCGTATCAGCCCCAGCATTTT

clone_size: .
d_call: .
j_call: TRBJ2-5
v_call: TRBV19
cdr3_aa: CASSLYVGVETQYF
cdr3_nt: TGTGCCAGTAGCCTGTATGTGGGGGTTGAGACCCAGTACTTC

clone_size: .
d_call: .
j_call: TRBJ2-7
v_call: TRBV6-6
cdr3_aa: CASSGDNYSYEQYF
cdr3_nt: TGTGCCAGCTCCGGGGACAACTACTCCTACGAGCAGTACTTC